This is a list of T cell receptor beta chains from one sample in a study of cytomegalovirus exposure and HLA in healthy donors. Produced via immunoSEQ multiplex PCR; TCRdb's table is partial and in-frame only. Of 95,000 to 150,000 clones in the sample, around three quarters were seen once. The sequencing input was PBMCs. Receptor source: a human donor in good health. CDR3s include the opening cysteine and the closing phenylalanine or tryptophan. D genes are given only for firm matches. For some rows the clone size is stated as once, few or many, or as a class when expanded; others skip it.

d_gene: NA; abundance: NA; j_gene: TRBJ2-1; v_gene: TRBV7-3; CDR3aa: CASSLSSGDSYNEQFF; CDR3nt: TGTGCCAGCAGCTTATCCAGCGGTGACTCCTACAATGAGCAGTTCTTC
d_gene: NA; abundance: once; j_gene: TRBJ2-3; v_gene: TRBV27; CDR3aa: CASSFWRRATDTQYF; CDR3nt: TGTGCCAGCAGTTTTTGGCGCAGGGCAACAGATACGCAGTATTTT
d_gene: TRBD1; abundance: NA; j_gene: TRBJ1-5; v_gene: TRBV5-8; CDR3aa: CASSPGTGQGNQPQHF; CDR3nt: TGTGCCAGCAGCCCCGGGACAGGGCAGGGTAATCAGCCCCAGCATTTT
d_gene: TRBD2; abundance: NA; j_gene: TRBJ2-7; v_gene: TRBV7-2; CDR3aa: CASRSGLAGVYEQYF; CDR3nt: TGTGCCAGCAGGTCTGGACTAGCGGGGGTCTACGAGCAGTACTTC
d_gene: TRBD1; abundance: few; j_gene: TRBJ1-3; v_gene: TRBV6-6; CDR3aa: CASSYKQGAPGNTIYF; CDR3nt: TGTGCCAGCAGTTACAAGCAGGGGGCCCCTGGAAACACCATATATTTT
d_gene: TRBD2; abundance: NA; j_gene: TRBJ2-1; v_gene: TRBV6-1; CDR3aa: CASTAGGSYNEQFF; CDR3nt: TGTGCCAGCACTGCGGGAGGGTCCTACAATGAGCAGTTCTTC
d_gene: NA; abundance: few; j_gene: TRBJ2-2; v_gene: TRBV28; CDR3aa: CASTSTTGELFF; CDR3nt: TGTGCCAGCACCAGTACCACCGGGGAGCTGTTTTTT
d_gene: NA; abundance: once; j_gene: TRBJ2-2; v_gene: TRBV29-1; CDR3aa: CSATRTGIPSTGELFF; CDR3nt: TGCAGCGCTACAAGAACAGGGATCCCAAGTACCGGGGAGCTGTTTTTT
d_gene: NA; abundance: NA; j_gene: TRBJ2-3; v_gene: TRBV29-1; CDR3aa: CSVDPGEPTDTQYF; CDR3nt: TGCAGCGTTGATCCGGGGGAGCCCACAGATACGCAGTATTTT
d_gene: NA; abundance: NA; j_gene: TRBJ1-5; v_gene: TRBV15; CDR3aa: CATSREINSNQPQHF; CDR3nt: TGTGCCACCAGCAGAGAAATTAATAGCAATCAGCCCCAGCATTTT
d_gene: TRBD2; abundance: few; j_gene: TRBJ2-7; v_gene: TRBV27; CDR3aa: CASSLWGGTYEQYF; CDR3nt: TGTGCCAGCAGTTTATGGGGGGGAACCTACGAGCAGTACTTC
d_gene: NA; abundance: NA; j_gene: TRBJ1-1; v_gene: TRBV19; CDR3aa: CASIMGRNTEAFF; CDR3nt: TGTGCCAGTATTATGGGGAGGAACACTGAAGCTTTCTTT
d_gene: TRBD1; abundance: NA; j_gene: TRBJ2-1; v_gene: TRBV6-6; CDR3aa: CASSYRGQGDEQFF; CDR3nt: TGTGCCAGCAGTTACCGGGGACAGGGAGATGAGCAGTTCTTC
d_gene: NA; abundance: NA; j_gene: TRBJ2-5; v_gene: TRBV11-3; CDR3aa: CASSLGGGETQYF; CDR3nt: TGTGCCAGCAGCTTGGGAGGGGGGGAGACCCAGTACTTC
d_gene: NA; abundance: NA; j_gene: TRBJ2-3; v_gene: TRBV5-1; CDR3aa: CASSPGGALRDTQYF; CDR3nt: TGCGCCAGCAGCCCCGGTGGTGCCCTCCGGGATACGCAGTATTTT
d_gene: NA; abundance: NA; j_gene: TRBJ1-2; v_gene: TRBV28; CDR3aa: CASSLSSYGYTF; CDR3nt: TGTGCCAGCAGTTTGAGTTCCTATGGCTACACCTTC
d_gene: NA; abundance: NA; j_gene: TRBJ2-7; v_gene: TRBV13; CDR3aa: CASSLGPGTGAYEQYF; CDR3nt: TGTGCCAGCAGCTTAGGCCCCGGGACGGGAGCCTACGAGCAGTACTTC
d_gene: TRBD2; abundance: NA; j_gene: TRBJ2-1; v_gene: TRBV10-1; CDR3aa: CASSGLADYNEQFF; CDR3nt: TGCGCCAGCAGTGGACTAGCGGACTACAATGAGCAGTTCTTC
d_gene: NA; abundance: few; j_gene: TRBJ1-5; v_gene: TRBV6-5; CDR3aa: CASSYSPNQPQHF; CDR3nt: TGTGCCAGCAGTTACTCCCCAAATCAGCCCCAGCATTTT
d_gene: NA; abundance: NA; j_gene: TRBJ1-2; v_gene: TRBV28; CDR3aa: CASSLVQAYGYTF; CDR3nt: TGTGCCAGCAGTTTAGTGCAGGCTTATGGCTACACCTTC
d_gene: TRBD1; abundance: NA; j_gene: TRBJ1-4; v_gene: TRBV30; CDR3aa: CAWSVQGATNEKLFF; CDR3nt: TGTGCCTGGAGTGTACAGGGGGCGACTAATGAAAAACTGTTTTTT
d_gene: TRBD1; abundance: few; j_gene: TRBJ2-7; v_gene: TRBV4-2; CDR3aa: CASSQVGDRGFYEQYF; CDR3nt: TGTGCCAGCAGCCAGGTAGGGGACAGGGGGTTCTACGAGCAGTACTTC
d_gene: TRBD1; abundance: NA; j_gene: TRBJ1-4; v_gene: TRBV6-6; CDR3aa: CASSEGQGINEKLFF; CDR3nt: TGTGCCAGCAGTGAGGGACAGGGGATTAATGAAAAACTGTTTTTT
d_gene: TRBD2; abundance: few; j_gene: TRBJ2-1; v_gene: TRBV7-9; CDR3aa: CASSLAGSGSSYNEQFF; CDR3nt: TGTGCCAGCAGCTTAGCGGGTAGCGGGAGCTCCTACAATGAGCAGTTCTTC
d_gene: TRBD1; abundance: once; j_gene: TRBJ2-7; v_gene: TRBV5-4; CDR3aa: CASSLQGATEQYF; CDR3nt: TGTGCCAGCAGCTTACAGGGGGCGACCGAGCAGTACTTC
d_gene: NA; abundance: once; j_gene: TRBJ2-1; v_gene: TRBV5-6; CDR3aa: CASSLLDSVNGQFF; CDR3nt: TGTGCCAGCAGCTTGTTAGACTCTGTTAATGGGCAGTTCTTC
d_gene: TRBD1; abundance: NA; j_gene: TRBJ2-7; v_gene: TRBV5-8; CDR3aa: CASRTGNVYEQYF; CDR3nt: TGTGCCAGCCGGACAGGGAATGTCTACGAGCAGTACTTC
d_gene: TRBD2; abundance: NA; j_gene: TRBJ2-5; v_gene: TRBV9; CDR3aa: CASSVREGQETQYF; CDR3nt: TGTGCCAGCAGCGTAAGGGAGGGACAAGAGACCCAGTACTTC
d_gene: TRBD1; abundance: NA; j_gene: TRBJ1-1; v_gene: TRBV14; CDR3aa: CASSQERGQVNTEAFF; CDR3nt: TGTGCCAGCAGCCAAGAAAGGGGACAGGTGAACACTGAAGCTTTCTTT
d_gene: TRBD1; abundance: NA; j_gene: TRBJ1-1; v_gene: TRBV6-6; CDR3aa: CASSPRGAGGEAFF; CDR3nt: TGTGCCAGCAGTCCCCGGGGCGCAGGGGGTGAAGCTTTCTTT
d_gene: NA; abundance: NA; j_gene: TRBJ1-5; v_gene: TRBV6-5; CDR3aa: CASNVAGNVNQPQHF; CDR3nt: TGTGCCAGCAACGTGGCAGGGAACGTCAATCAGCCCCAGCATTTT
d_gene: NA; abundance: NA; j_gene: TRBJ1-1; v_gene: TRBV6-5; CDR3aa: CASAGTEAFF; CDR3nt: TGTGCCAGCGCGGGGACTGAAGCTTTCTTT
d_gene: TRBD1; abundance: NA; j_gene: TRBJ1-2; v_gene: TRBV19; CDR3aa: CASKDRDSGLEGYTF; CDR3nt: TGTGCCAGTAAGGACCGGGACAGTGGGCTGGAGGGCTACACCTTC
d_gene: TRBD2; abundance: NA; j_gene: TRBJ2-5; v_gene: TRBV6-4; CDR3aa: CASSPLAGGQETQYF; CDR3nt: TGTGCCAGCAGTCCTCTAGCGGGAGGTCAAGAGACCCAGTACTTC
d_gene: TRBD1; abundance: few; j_gene: TRBJ1-3; v_gene: TRBV5-1; CDR3aa: CASSLEPQGSSGNTIYF; CDR3nt: TGCGCCAGCAGCTTGGAGCCACAGGGGAGCTCTGGAAACACCATATATTTT
d_gene: NA; abundance: NA; j_gene: TRBJ2-1; v_gene: TRBV5-6; CDR3aa: CASSLAPVEQFF; CDR3nt: TGTGCCAGCAGCTTGGCCCCCGTTGAGCAGTTCTTC
d_gene: TRBD1; abundance: NA; j_gene: TRBJ2-3; v_gene: TRBV2; CDR3aa: CASREQGAGDTQYF; CDR3nt: TGTGCCAGCAGAGAACAGGGGGCGGGAGATACGCAGTATTTT
d_gene: NA; abundance: NA; j_gene: TRBJ2-3; v_gene: TRBV7-9; CDR3aa: CASSPAMRDTDTQYF; CDR3nt: TGTGCCAGCAGCCCCGCTATGCGGGACACAGATACGCAGTATTTT
d_gene: TRBD1; abundance: NA; j_gene: TRBJ1-1; v_gene: TRBV6-5; CDR3aa: CASSHQGDTEAFF; CDR3nt: TGTGCCAGCAGTCACCAGGGGGACACTGAAGCTTTCTTT
d_gene: TRBD1; abundance: NA; j_gene: TRBJ1-2; v_gene: TRBV28; CDR3aa: CASANPGTGYGYTF; CDR3nt: TGTGCCAGCGCAAATCCCGGGACAGGCTATGGCTACACCTTC
d_gene: TRBD1; abundance: NA; j_gene: TRBJ1-2; v_gene: TRBV27; CDR3aa: CASKETGGVYGYTF; CDR3nt: TGTGCCAGCAAGGAGACAGGGGGCGTCTATGGCTACACCTTC
d_gene: TRBD2; abundance: NA; j_gene: TRBJ2-1; v_gene: TRBV11-2; CDR3aa: CASSLYRAGAYNEQFF; CDR3nt: TGTGCCAGCAGCTTATACCGTGCGGGAGCCTACAATGAGCAGTTCTTC
d_gene: NA; abundance: NA; j_gene: TRBJ2-7; v_gene: TRBV2; CDR3aa: CASSGPEDYEQYF; CDR3nt: TGTGCCAGCAGTGGGCCAGAAGACTACGAGCAGTACTTC
d_gene: TRBD1; abundance: NA; j_gene: TRBJ1-5; v_gene: TRBV19; CDR3aa: CASTLDRGHQPQHF; CDR3nt: TGTGCCAGTACCCTGGACAGGGGGCATCAGCCCCAGCATTTT
d_gene: TRBD1; abundance: NA; j_gene: TRBJ1-1; v_gene: TRBV10-3; CDR3aa: CAISPTGGTMNTEAFF; CDR3nt: TGTGCCATCAGTCCTACAGGGGGCACCATGAACACTGAAGCTTTCTTT
d_gene: TRBD1; abundance: NA; j_gene: TRBJ2-5; v_gene: TRBV19; CDR3aa: CASSDGQGLRETQYF; CDR3nt: TGTGCCAGTAGTGATGGACAGGGGTTGAGAGAGACCCAGTACTTC
d_gene: NA; abundance: NA; j_gene: TRBJ2-7; v_gene: TRBV2; CDR3aa: CASSLTGGGGSYEQYF; CDR3nt: TGTGCCAGCAGCCTAACGGGGGGCGGGGGTTCCTACGAGCAGTACTTC
d_gene: NA; abundance: NA; j_gene: TRBJ1-1; v_gene: TRBV18; CDR3aa: CASSSGFTEAFF; CDR3nt: TGTGCCAGCTCGTCAGGGTTTACTGAAGCTTTCTTT
d_gene: TRBD1; abundance: NA; j_gene: TRBJ1-2; v_gene: TRBV28; CDR3aa: CASSLAGTGNGYTF; CDR3nt: TGTGCCAGCAGCCTAGCCGGGACAGGGAACGGCTACACCTTC
d_gene: TRBD2; abundance: NA; j_gene: TRBJ2-1; v_gene: TRBV7-8; CDR3aa: CASRGLAGVNEQFF; CDR3nt: TGTGCCAGCAGAGGACTAGCGGGAGTTAATGAGCAGTTCTTC